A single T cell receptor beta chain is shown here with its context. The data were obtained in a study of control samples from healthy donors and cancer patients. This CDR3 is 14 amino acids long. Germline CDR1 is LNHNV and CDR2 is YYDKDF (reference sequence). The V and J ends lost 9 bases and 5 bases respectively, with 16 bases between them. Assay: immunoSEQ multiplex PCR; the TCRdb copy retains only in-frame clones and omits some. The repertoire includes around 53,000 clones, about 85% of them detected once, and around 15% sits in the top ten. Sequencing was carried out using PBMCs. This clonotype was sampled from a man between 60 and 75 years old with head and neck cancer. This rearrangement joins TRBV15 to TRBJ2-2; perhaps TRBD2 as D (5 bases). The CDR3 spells CATGLSGKTGELFF. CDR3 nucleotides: TGTGCCACAGGACTTTCCGGAAAAACCGGGGAGCTGTTTTTT.